The 27 T cell receptor beta chains below come from one sample, sequenced in a study of blood T cells in healthy people across ages. Using a J-beta primer mix together with a sample-barcoded 5' primer, a second PCR was run for about 6 to 11 cycles. Via MiXCR, TCRdb re-called the 5' RACE reads, giving one row per CDR3 protein. The sample holds hundreds of thousands of distinct CDR3 sequences; 45% to 65% are singletons and the top ten take over 35%. The sequenced sample was blood. The receptors were sampled from a man aged 55-75 years in good health.

This chain uses TRBV6-6 with TRBJ2-3; possibly TRBD2 for D (6 bases). The CDR3 is 15 amino acids. Trimming stripped 6 bases from V and 4 bases from J, with 17 bases between. Germline lookup yields CDR1 MNHNY and CDR2 SVGAGI (reference sequence). The CDR3 DNA reads as TGTGCCAGCAGCACCCCTACGGGCGGGGCAGATACGCAGTATTTT. The encoded protein is CASSTPTGGADTQYF.

The chain joins TRBV4-1 to TRBJ1-2; TRBD1 aligns across 9 bases. The CDR3 spans 14 residues. Trimming cost V 2 bases and J 3 bases; bases outside gene matches: 1. Per the germline V gene, CDR1 is MGHRA and CDR2 is YSYEKL. In DNA, the CDR3 is TGCGCCAGCAGCCAAAGGACAGGGGACTATGGCTACACCTTC. Translating it yields CASSQRTGDYGYTF.

The chain joins TRBV7-9 to TRBJ2-2, with 8 bases fitting TRBD1. This CDR3 region has 15 residues. J lost 1 base, V lost 5 bases, and 3 bases had no gene match. Germline V gene sequence: CDR1 SEHNR, CDR2 FQNEAQ (reference sequence). The CDR3 DNA reads TGTGCCAGCAGCCCGACAGGGGTGAACACCGGGGAGCTGTTTTTT. It yields the protein CASSPTGVNTGELFF.

This clonotype has only a few counts. J is TRBJ2-7 and V is TRBV6-5; 7 nucleotides line up with TRBD1. The CDR3 loop spans 15 amino acids. J was trimmed by 0 bases and V by 4 bases; bases with no gene match: 6. The germline V gene encodes CDR1 MNHEY and CDR2 SVGAGI. CDR3 nucleotides: TGTGCCAGCAGTTTTACAGGGGCCCACTCCTACGAGCAGTACTTC. Its protein product is CASSFTGAHSYEQYF.

This clonotype was recorded a few times. The genes are TRBV3-1 and TRBJ2-5; D ambiguous. The V gene lost 1 base and the J gene lost 2 bases, with 5 bases spanning the gap. This CDR3 has 13 residues. Germline assignment: CDR1 LGHDT and CDR2 YNNKEL (reference sequence). As DNA, the CDR3 is TGTGCCAGCAGCCAAGCCCCACAAGAGACCCAGTACTTC. The encoded protein is CASSQAPQETQYF.

The chain carries TRBV5-6 and TRBJ2-3, with no clear D. This CDR3 is built from 13 residues. The germline V gene encodes CDR1 SGHDT and CDR2 YYEEEE. The ends were cut back, 6 bases at V and 5 bases at J, with 13 bases in the middle. The CDR3 bases are TGTGCCAGCACCTCCTGGGCAGGAGATACGCAGTATTTT. It is translated as CASTSWAGDTQYF.

This clonotype was counted between two and nine times. The chain links TRBV20-1 to TRBJ2-4, with D possibly TRBD1 on 7 matching bases. The DNA end is a closer match to TRBJ2-7, so the J assignment may be wrong. Germline CDR1 and CDR2: DFQATT and SNEGSKA (reference sequence). The CDR3 covers 15 residues. The CDR3 loop is CSARGSQGGLDEQYF. The CDR3 nucleotides are TGCAGTGCTAGAGGGTCTCAGGGGGGATTAGACGAGCAGTACTTC.

Of note for this clonotype: The germline gene is not matched at one end of the junction; a read error may be the cause. This chain connects TRBV6-2 or TRBV6-3 to TRBJ1-2, with D hard to call. Per the germline V gene, CDR1 is MNHEY and CDR2 is SVGEGT. The CDR3 is 16 residues long. CDR3 sequence: CASSYSKGDYNYGHTF. The CDR3 DNA reads TGTGCCAGCAGTTACTCGAAAGGAGATTACAACTATGGCCACACCTTC.

As regards this clonotype: A much larger clone lies one base from this, so it may be a read error. The V and J genes are TRBV29-1 and TRBJ2-7, with 11 bases fitting TRBD1. The germline gives CDR1 SQVTM, CDR2 ANQGSEA. The CDR3 has 14 residues. For the CDR3, the DNA is TGCAGCGTTGATACCGGGACAGGGGGTTTGACCCAGCACTTC. Amino acids: CSVDTGTGGLTQHF.

The V and J genes are TRBV19 and TRBJ1-1, with D unclear. This CDR3 has 14 amino acids. V was trimmed by 3 bases and J by 3 bases, leaving 11 bases between them. The germline CDR1 and CDR2 sequences are LNHDA and SQIVND (reference sequence). CDR3 DNA sequence: TGTGCCAGTAGTATCCGCAGGTCGGACACTGAAGCTTTCTTT. Translation gives CASSIRRSDTEAFF.

This clonotype appeared once. The chain employs TRBV11-2 and TRBJ2-7; the D is unclear. Germline V gene sequence: CDR1 SGHAT, CDR2 FQNNGV. Trimming removed 6 bases from V and 0 bases from J, with 15 bases in between. The CDR3 is made up of 15 amino acids. The CDR3 region is CASRIPGRGSYEQYF. In DNA form, the CDR3 reads TGTGCCAGCAGAATCCCCGGGCGAGGCTCCTACGAGCAGTACTTC.

The CDR3 nucleotides are TGTGCCAGCAGCCAAAGTCAGTTCTATGGCTACACCTTC. Its translation is CASSQSQFYGYTF. The gene calls are TRBV7-9 and TRBJ1-2, with D hard to call. Trimming stripped 5 bases from V and 4 bases from J, with 11 bases between. The CDR3 has 13 residues. The germline V gene has CDR1 SEHNR and CDR2 FQNEAQ (reference sequence).

CDR3 nucleotide sequence: TGTGCCAGCAGTGAATTGGGGGGGTTTAGCACAGATACGCAGTATTTT. It encodes CASSELGGFSTDTQYF. The chain joins TRBV25-1 to TRBJ2-3, with 7 bases matching TRBD2. Germline CDR1 MGHDK, CDR2 SYGVNS. J gave up 0 bases and V 1 base, and 4 bases lay outside the gene matches. The CDR3 covers 16 residues.

CDR3 residues: CASVAQGARSPLHF. The CDR3 DNA reads as TGTGCCAGCGTCGCTCAGGGGGCGCGTTCACCCCTCCACTTT. The rearrangement links TRBV25-1 to TRBJ1-6; 8 positions match TRBD1. Trimming took 8 bases from V and 9 from J; bases not matched to a gene: 9. Germline loops: CDR1 MGHDK, CDR2 SYGVNS. CDR3 length: 14 amino acids.

V gene TRBV7-2 combines with J gene TRBJ2-3; 7 bases are a match to TRBD2. Trimming cost V 1 base and J 0 bases; bases outside gene matches: 4. This CDR3 is 16 amino acids long. Germline loops: CDR1 SGHTA, CDR2 FQGNSA. CDR3 nucleotides: TGTGCCAGCAGCTTAGGGGGGGGGTGGAGCACAGATACGCAGTATTTT. It specifies CASSLGGGWSTDTQYF.

This sequence joins TRBV6-1 and TRBJ2-5, with 7 bases fitting TRBD1. Looked up from germline, CDR1 is MNHNS and CDR2 is SASEGT. The CDR3 covers 13 residues. Losses at the gene ends were 7 bases for V and 5 bases for J; bases not matched to a gene: 7. The CDR3 coding sequence is TGTGCCAGCAACCGGGACAGCAGGGAGACCCAGTACTTC. It specifies CASNRDSRETQYF.

The chain couples TRBV4-2 to TRBJ2-3; 11 positions match TRBD2. Germline V gene lookup returns CDR1 LGHNA and CDR2 YNFKEQ. The V and J ends lost 2 bases and 2 bases, in that order; junction bases with no gene match: 9. This CDR3 is 18 amino acids long. The CDR3 reads CASSQWPLAGEFTDTQYF. As DNA, the CDR3 is TGTGCCAGCAGCCAATGGCCACTAGCGGGAGAGTTCACAGATACGCAGTATTTT.

The CDR3 DNA reads TGCGCCAGCAGTGAAGGCCGGGGGTCAATCACGGAGACCCAGTACTTC. This codes for CASSEGRGSITETQYF. The V gene is TRBV10-1, the J gene TRBJ2-7, with a weak D call TRBD2 (6 bases). The J call may be incorrect, as the DNA end agrees better with TRBJ2-5. There are 16 residues in the CDR3. Germline V lookup: CDR1 WNHNN, CDR2 SYGVQD (reference sequence).

This chain connects TRBV7-9 to TRBJ2-3; maybe TRBD1 (6 bases). Germline V gene lookup returns CDR1 SEHNR and CDR2 FQNEAQ (reference sequence). CDR3 length: 11 amino acids. V lost 4 bases and J lost 11, with 10 bases in between. The CDR3 loop is CASSSGDGQYF. DNA for the CDR3: TGTGCCAGCAGCTCAGGGGACGGGCAGTATTTT.

The V and J genes are TRBV29-1 and TRBJ2-4; 8 bases fit TRBD1. Germline V gene sequence: CDR1 SQVTM, CDR2 ANQGSEA. The CDR3 has 13 residues. Trimming cost V 6 bases and J 5 bases; bases outside gene matches: 6. CDR3 nucleotides: TGCAGCGTCGCCGAGACAGGGGAAAACATTCAGTACTTC. Encoded protein: CSVAETGENIQYF.

This chain connects TRBV11-2 to TRBJ2-1, with no clear D. V was clipped by 2 bases and J by 8 bases, with 7 bases between them. CDR1 is SGHAT and CDR2 is FQNNGV in the germline V gene. The CDR3 is 12 amino acids. CDR3 coding DNA: TGTGCCAGCAGCTTAAATCGTCATGAGCAGTTCTTC. This encodes CASSLNRHEQFF.

This clonotype was recorded a few times. The genes are TRBV7-9 and TRBJ1-1; the D gene is possibly TRBD1 (5 bases). Trimming took off 8 bases at V and 1 base at J, with 8 bases between the two ends. Germline V gene data show CDR1 as SEHNR and CDR2 as FQNEAQ (reference sequence). This CDR3 contains 12 residues. CDR3 region: CASDRPNTEAFF. Here the CDR3 DNA reads TGTGCCAGCGACAGACCGAACACTGAAGCTTTCTTT.

The chain employs TRBV6-6 and TRBJ2-5; TRBD2 matches 9 bases. Germline CDR1 and CDR2: MNHNY and SVGAGI (reference sequence). CDR3 length: 13 residues. J was trimmed by 6 bases and V by 7 bases; bases with no gene match: 6. The chain's CDR3 is CASNPLAGQTQYF. The CDR3 DNA follows: TGTGCCAGCAACCCACTAGCGGGCCAGACCCAGTACTTC.

The DNA of the CDR3 is TGTGCCAGCAGTGAAGTCGGGCGCCTGTTTTTT. Translation gives CASSEVGRLFF. The chain recombines TRBV6-1 with TRBJ1-4; D remains ambiguous. Germline assignment: CDR1 MNHNS and CDR2 SASEGT. The CDR3 consists of 11 residues. V was trimmed by 1 base and J by 14 bases, leaving 8 bases between them.

This rearrangement joins TRBV10-2 to TRBJ2-7, with TRBD2 as a possible D gene (6 bases). The V end lost 3 bases, the J end lost 3 bases, and 12 bases lay between the germline ends. Germline V gene data show CDR1 as WSHSY and CDR2 as SAAADI. CDR3 size: 14 residues. The CDR3 DNA follows: TGCGCCAGCAGTGAAAGAACTAGCCTCTACGAGCAGTACTTC. Protein sequence: CASSERTSLYEQYF.

V gene TRBV5-6 combines with J gene TRBJ2-5; D could derive from TRBD1 or TRBD2 (5 bases each). Trimming took off 6 bases at V and 4 bases at J, with 13 bases between the two ends. The CDR3 consists of 13 residues. Germline CDR1 is SGHDT and CDR2 is YYEEEE. The DNA of the CDR3 is TGTGCCAGCACCTCGTGGGACCTAGAGACCCAGTACTTC. Amino acids: CASTSWDLETQYF.

J is TRBJ2-1 and V is TRBV3-1; maybe TRBD2 (6 bases). CDR1 is LGHDT, CDR2 YNNKEL, per germline (reference sequence). Trimming left V 2 bases short and J 8 bases short, with 10 bases between. This CDR3 comprises 13 residues. The CDR3 protein is CASSQLGGDEQFF. The CDR3 DNA sequence: TGTGCCAGCAGCCAATTAGGAGGGGATGAGCAGTTCTTC.